Listed here is a single T cell receptor (beta chain). The data were taken from a study of cytomegalovirus exposure and HLA in healthy donors. Only in-frame clones appear in the TCRdb table, and some are missing; sequencing was by immunoSEQ multiplex PCR. The sample has some 99,000 clones; roughly 90% are singletons. Trimming cost V 3 bases and J 0 bases, with 10 bases left between them. CDR1 and CDR2 from the germline V gene are SGDLS and YYNGEE. This CDR3 has 15 residues. The chain joins TRBV9 to TRBJ1-5, with D perhaps TRBD1 (5 bases). The TCR was taken from a woman between 18 and 30 years old in good health and CMV-seronegative. Sequencing was done on a sample of PBMCs. The CDR3 bases are TGTGCCAGCAGCGCTCAGGGAAATAGCAATCAGCCCCAGCATTTT. Protein product: CASSAQGNSNQPQHF.